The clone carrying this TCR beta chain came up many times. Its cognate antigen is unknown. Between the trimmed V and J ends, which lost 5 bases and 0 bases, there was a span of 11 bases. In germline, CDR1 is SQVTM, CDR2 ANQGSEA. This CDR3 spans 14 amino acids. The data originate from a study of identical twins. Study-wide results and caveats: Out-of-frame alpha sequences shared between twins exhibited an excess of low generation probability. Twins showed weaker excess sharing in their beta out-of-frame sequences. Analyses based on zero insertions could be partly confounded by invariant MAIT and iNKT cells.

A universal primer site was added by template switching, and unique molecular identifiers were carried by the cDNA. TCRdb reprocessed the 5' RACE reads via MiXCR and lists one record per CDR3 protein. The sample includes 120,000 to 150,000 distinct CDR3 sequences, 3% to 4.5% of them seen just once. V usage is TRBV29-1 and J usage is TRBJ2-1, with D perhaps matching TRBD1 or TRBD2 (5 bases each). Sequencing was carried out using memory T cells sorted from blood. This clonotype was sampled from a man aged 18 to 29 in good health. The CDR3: CSVPGPSSYNEQFF. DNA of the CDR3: TGCAGCGTTCCGGGACCAAGCTCCTACAATGAGCAGTTCTTC.